The T cell receptor (beta chain) under discussion was sequenced for a study of T cell repertoires in ileal Crohn's disease. About the study: Thiopurines (about 10) or anti-TNF agents (18) were given postoperatively to about half.

With regard to this clone: The antigen is not known.

Sample time point: neoterminal ileum biopsy at postoperative endoscopy, about 6 months after surgery. The data were produced by immunoSEQ multiplex PCR, yet TCRdb's version contains in-frame clones alone and is incomplete. In the table there are 1,500 to 2,000 clones, 80% to 90% of which are singletons. Germline V gene lookup returns CDR1 LNHNV and CDR2 YYDKDF (reference sequence). The V segment lost 4 bases and the J segment 8 bases; nucleotides outside the gene matches: 5. The CDR3 has 13 residues. Whole-study results and caveats: Compared with non-smokers, active smokers at surgery showed more clonal expansions.

The clonotype comes from an adult with Crohn's disease. This chain uses TRBV15 with TRBJ2-1, with 7 bases matching TRBD2. Source material: ileal tissue. In DNA form, the CDR3 reads TGTGCCACCAGCATCGGGACTACGGATGAGCAGTTCTTC. It encodes CATSIGTTDEQFF.